The 14 T cell receptor beta chains reported below all come from one sample, sequenced in a study of Ad26.COV2.S vaccination and SARS-CoV-2 variants. Described treatment: roughly 20 received Ad26.COV2.S at low or high dose, single or two shots; roughly five received placebo; per-sample allocation not given. Sampling was done on day 63 after the first vaccine or placebo injection. Only in-frame clones appear in the TCRdb table, and some are missing; sequencing was by immunoSEQ multiplex PCR. Of some 520,000 clones listed, roughly 85% are singletons. The starting material was peripheral blood, obtained in a trial of Ad26.COV2.S vaccine versus placebo. All receptors come from a person aged 18-65 years who received the Ad26.COV2.S COVID-19 vaccine or a placebo.

The V and J genes are TRBV5-1 and TRBJ2-7; 7 nucleotides line up with TRBD2. CDR3 size: 14 residues. V was clipped by 2 bases and J by 2 bases; unmatched bases: 4. CDR1 and CDR2 (germline): SGHRS, YFSETQ. Written as DNA, the CDR3 is TGCGCCAGCAGCTTAGCGGGAATCGCCTACGAGCAGTACTTC. This sequence encodes CASSLAGIAYEQYF.

CDR3 nucleotides: TGTGCCAGCAGCTTCGCTAGGGCCTACGAGCAGTACTTC. This codes for CASSFARAYEQYF. The rearrangement uses TRBV7-2 and TRBJ2-7; D is uncertain. Trimming stripped 3 bases from V and 2 bases from J, with 8 bases between. In germline, CDR1 is SGHTA, CDR2 FQGNSA. The CDR3 covers 13 residues.

V gene TRBV5-4 combines with J gene TRBJ2-1; D possibly corresponds to TRBD2 (6 bases). V was cut by 0 bases and J by 6 bases, with 16 bases left in between. Germline CDR1 and CDR2: SGHNT and YYREEE (reference sequence). The CDR3 is 16 residues long. This chain's CDR3 is CASSLGVAAVFNEQFF. The CDR3 nucleotides read TGTGCCAGCAGCTTGGGGGTAGCGGCGGTCTTCAATGAGCAGTTCTTC.

The rearrangement uses TRBV19 and TRBJ1-4; 8 bases line up with TRBD1. The CDR3 is 14 residues long. Losses at the gene ends were 3 bases for V and 10 bases for J; bases not matched to a gene: 7. Germline lookup yields CDR1 LNHDA and CDR2 SQIVND (reference sequence). The chain's CDR3 is CASSMGTGGAKLFF. Written as DNA, the CDR3 is TGTGCCAGTAGTATGGGTACAGGGGGAGCAAAACTGTTTTTT.

This sequence joins TRBV11-2 and TRBJ2-5; D possibly corresponds to TRBD2 (6 bases). This CDR3 has 15 residues. The germline V gene encodes CDR1 SGHAT and CDR2 FQNNGV. V dropped 0 bases and J dropped 4 bases, with 12 bases sitting between them. The CDR3 bases are TGTGCCAGCAGCTTAGATCCGGCGCGGGGAGAGACCCAGTACTTC. Its protein is CASSLDPARGETQYF.

The chain couples TRBV18 to TRBJ1-1, with 11 bases identical to TRBD1. This CDR3 has 16 amino acids. The V gene end was trimmed by 0 bases and the J gene end by 9 bases; junction bases not matched to a gene: 9. The germline V gene has CDR1 KGHSH and CDR2 LQKENI. Written as DNA, the CDR3 is TGTGCCAGCTCACCACCGGACAGGGGGCGCCTGGTGAAAGCTTTCTTT. As protein: CASSPPDRGRLVKAFF.

This clone was seen a single time. The DNA of the CDR3 is TGTGCCAGCAGGGAAAGAGACGTGCAGTTCTTC. Its protein product is CASRERDVQFF. V usage is TRBV12-3 or TRBV12-4 and J usage is TRBJ2-1; D gene ambiguous. The CDR3 is made up of 11 amino acids. Trimming left V 6 bases short and J 12 bases short, with 12 bases between.

Comments on this clone: In the same sample, other DNA sequences code for this CDR3. The chain uses TRBV28 and TRBJ2-7, with D hard to call. The CDR3 extends over 15 amino acids. Germline V lookup: CDR1 MDHEN, CDR2 SYDVKM. Trimming took 2 bases from V and 0 from J, leaving 11 bases between them. The CDR3 sequence: CASSLGGLSSYEQYF. The CDR3 DNA reads TGTGCCAGCAGTTTAGGCGGCTTGAGCTCCTACGAGCAGTACTTC.

The CDR3 region is CASSVGLGETQYF. CDR3 sequence (DNA): TGTGCCAGCAGCGTGGGTTTGGGAGAGACCCAGTACTTC. V gene TRBV9 combines with J gene TRBJ2-5, with unresolved D. Germline V gives CDR1 SGDLS, CDR2 YYNGEE. V lost 2 bases and J 4 bases, leaving 9 bases between the germline ends. The CDR3 extends over 13 amino acids.

The V and J genes are TRBV28 and TRBJ2-1, with TRBD2 matching over 9 bases. CDR3 size: 15 residues. CDR1 MDHEN and CDR2 SYDVKM come from the germline V gene. J gave up 3 bases and V 7 bases, and 7 bases lay outside the gene matches. This chain's CDR3 is CASIPSGALYNEQFF. In DNA, the CDR3 is TGTGCCAGCATCCCTAGCGGGGCCCTCTACAATGAGCAGTTCTTC.

The chain joins TRBV21-1 to TRBJ1-5. TRBV21-1 represents a pseudogene. There are 13 residues in the CDR3. The DNA of the CDR3 is TGTGCCAGCAGCGATACAAGGGATCAGCCCCAGCATTTT. It specifies CASSDTRDQPQHF.

The chain joins TRBV27 to TRBJ1-2; TRBD1 is a possible D gene (5 bases). The CDR3 contains 12 residues. The germline V gene encodes CDR1 MNHEY and CDR2 SMNVEV (reference sequence). V was clipped by 6 bases and J by 3 bases, with 8 bases between them. The CDR3 region is CASRGGDYGYTF. DNA of the CDR3: TGTGCCAGCAGGGGAGGGGACTATGGCTACACCTTC.

The chain links TRBV13 to TRBJ2-2, with unresolved D. Deletions cut 5 bases from V and 7 bases from J, with 8 bases between. The CDR3 consists of 12 residues. CDR1 is PRHDT and CDR2 is FYEKMQ in the germline V gene (reference sequence). As DNA, the CDR3 is TGTGCCAGCAGCCTGCTCGGCGGGGAGCTGTTTTTT. Translated, it gives CASSLLGGELFF.

V gene TRBV19 combines with J gene TRBJ2-1, with no clear D. Germline CDR1 LNHDA, CDR2 SQIVND (reference sequence). The CDR3 has 11 amino acids. Between the trimmed V and J ends, which lost 6 bases and 4 bases, there was a span of 4 bases. CDR3 coding DNA: TGTGCCAGTAGCTTATACAATGAGCAGTTCTTC. Protein sequence: CASSLYNEQFF.